This T cell receptor (beta chain) is from a study of T cells in Graves' hyperthyroidism and ophthalmopathy. The V segment lost 0 bases and the J segment 5 bases; nucleotides outside the gene matches: 1. CDR1 is SGHDT, CDR2 YYEEEE, per germline. The CDR3 has 15 amino acids. A note on this clonotype: The antigen remains unidentified.

Whole-study results and caveats: Expanded thyroid clonotypes (above 0.001) were mostly also found in blood.

It was RNA transcripts that yielded the amplified TCR beta CDR3 regions. In the first-round RT-PCR of the TCR CDR3, the HTBI primer set was used. TCRdb re-analysed the multiplex PCR reads in MiXCR, keeping a single row per CDR3 protein. Seen here are about 640,000 distinct CDR3 sequences, less than 25% observed once, and the top ten hold 34%. This chain uses TRBV5-6 with TRBJ2-7, with 14 nucleotides matching TRBD2. This clonotype was obtained from a man younger than 45 with Graves' ophthalmopathy. The sample taken for sequencing was blood. The CDR3 coding sequence is TGTGCCAGCAGCTTGGCGACTAGCGGGAGGGACGAGCAGTACTTC. Translated, it gives CASSLATSGRDEQYF.